These 4 T cell receptor beta chains were all obtained from the same sample, sequenced in a study of blood T cell repertoires in COVID-19. The method was immunoSEQ multiplex PCR; TCRdb's version includes in-frame clones alone and lacks a portion of them. The sample has 190,000 or so clones; about nine tenths are singletons. The sample taken for sequencing was PBMCs or T cells enriched from blood (not recorded which). Receptors originate from a woman aged 25 to 39 who had recovered from COVID-19.

The V call is TRBV10-3, the J call TRBJ1-1; perhaps TRBD1 as D (6 bases). Germline V gives CDR1 ENHRY, CDR2 SYGVKD. The CDR3 runs to 14 residues. The V gene lost 4 bases and the J gene lost 4 bases, with 13 bases spanning the gap. CDR3 protein: CAISGTGSGTEAFF. DNA for the CDR3: TGTGCCATCAGTGGAACAGGGAGCGGCACTGAAGCTTTCTTT.

The chain has TRBV30 and TRBJ1-1; D call uncertain. Germline V lookup: CDR1 GTSNPN, CDR2 SVGIG (reference sequence). The CDR3 contains 17 residues. With 7 bases removed from V and 0 bases from J, the gap between germline ends came to 24 bases. CDR3 in amino acids: CAFIGGSFRPMNTEAFF. In DNA, the CDR3 is TGTGCCTTCATCGGCGGTTCTTTCCGCCCCATGAACACTGAAGCTTTCTTT. Together with reference TRBV30 and TRBJ1-1, the CDR3 gives the full variable domain: SQTIHQWPATLVQPVGSPLSLECTVEGTSNPNLYWYRQAAGRGLQLLFYSVGIGQISSEVPQNLSASRPQDRQFILSSKKLLLSDSGFYLCAFIGGSFRPMNTEAFFGQGTRLTVV.

V gene TRBV30 combines with J gene TRBJ1-2, with a tentative D call TRBD1 (5 bases). V lost 2 bases to trimming and J lost 4 bases, with 17 bases between them. CDR3 size: 15 residues. Germline V gene lookup returns CDR1 GTSNPN and CDR2 SVGIG (reference sequence). In DNA, the CDR3 is TGTGCCTGGAGTCAAGATGCGGGGGGTTCCTATGGCTACACCTTC. Its protein product is CAWSQDAGGSYGYTF. The whole variable domain, remainder taken from reference TRBV30 and TRBJ1-2, is SQTIHQWPATLVQPVGSPLSLECTVEGTSNPNLYWYRQAAGRGLQLLFYSVGIGQISSEVPQNLSASRPQDRQFILSSKKLLLSDSGFYLCAWSQDAGGSYGYTFGSGTRLTVV.

V gene TRBV18 combines with J gene TRBJ1-1, with D uncertain. Germline values: CDR1 KGHSH, CDR2 LQKENI. This CDR3 is 14 amino acids long. V dropped 2 bases and J dropped 1 base, with 8 bases sitting between them. The CDR3 spells CASSPNEQNTEAFF. CDR3 nucleotide sequence: TGTGCCAGCTCACCAAATGAGCAGAACACTGAAGCTTTCTTT.